This T cell receptor beta chain was sequenced during a study of blood T cell repertoires in COVID-19. The wider study: The samples span acute and convalescent COVID-19 from the United States, Italy and Spain.

Recovered status in Cohort 3 required two negative PCRs, clearance, or symptom resolution. Only a few counts were recorded for this clone. Other DNA sequences in the sample encode the same CDR3. The ends lost 3 bases at V and 1 base at J; junction bases unmatched: 3. Looked up from germline, CDR1 is SGHRS and CDR2 is YFSETQ. The CDR3 is 14 amino acids. Using immunoSEQ multiplex PCR, the repertoire was profiled, and TCRdb retains in-frame clones only, with some absent. This sample has about 480,000 clones; 88% occur once, and the top ten carry approximately 1.8%. The gene calls are TRBV5-1 and TRBJ1-1; 7 positions match TRBD1. This TCR derives from a woman aged 40 to 50 who had recovered from COVID-19. Specimen: PBMCs or T cells enriched from blood (not recorded which). DNA for the CDR3: TGCGCCAGCAGCTCAGACAGGGCGAACACTGAAGCTTTCTTT. Translated: CASSSDRANTEAFF.